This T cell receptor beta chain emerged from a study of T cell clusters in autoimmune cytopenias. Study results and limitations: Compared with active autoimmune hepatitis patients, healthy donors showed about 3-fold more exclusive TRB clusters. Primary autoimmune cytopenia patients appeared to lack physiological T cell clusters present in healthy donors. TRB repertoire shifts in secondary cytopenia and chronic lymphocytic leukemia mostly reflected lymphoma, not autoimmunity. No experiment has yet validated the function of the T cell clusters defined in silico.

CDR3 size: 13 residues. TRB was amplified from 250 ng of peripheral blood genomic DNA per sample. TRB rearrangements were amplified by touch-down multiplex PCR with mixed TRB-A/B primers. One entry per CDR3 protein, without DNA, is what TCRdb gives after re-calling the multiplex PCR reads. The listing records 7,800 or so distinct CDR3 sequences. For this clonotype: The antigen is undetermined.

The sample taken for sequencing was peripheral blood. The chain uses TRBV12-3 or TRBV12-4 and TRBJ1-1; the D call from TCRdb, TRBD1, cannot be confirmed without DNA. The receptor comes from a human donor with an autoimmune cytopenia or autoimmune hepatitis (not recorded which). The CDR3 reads CASSPIRGAEAFF.